Described below is a single T cell receptor beta chain sequence and its context. The antigen is undetermined. The authors reverse transcribed all of the isolated RNA, so sequencing captured expressed TCRB transcripts. For naive, central memory and regulatory T cell samples, reads averaged about 3.5 million. Sequencing was performed with immunoSEQ multiplex PCR; in TCRdb, only in-frame clones are kept and a portion is missing. Counted here are nearly 700,000 clones, roughly 12% occurring once; the ten biggest clones make up about 0.02%. This specimen belongs to a study of beta chain features in type 1 diabetes. Study results and caveats: Shorter TCRB CDR3s, moderately but significantly so, were found in Type 1 diabetes patients in all four CD4+ subsets. Within patients, naive, central memory and Treg TCRB repertoires seemed more similar than within healthy donors. With patients and controls alike, PCR might favor shorter templates to an equal degree.

The germline V gene encodes CDR1 LNHDA and CDR2 SQIVND (reference sequence). V shed 9 bases and J 9 bases; nucleotides not matched to a gene: 5. The CDR3 runs to 12 residues. The rearrangement uses TRBV19 and TRBJ2-1; 10 bases are a match to TRBD2. This clonotype was sampled from a man between 18 and 35 years old with type 1 diabetes. The sequencing input was naive CD4+ T cells from blood. The CDR3 nucleotides read TGTGCCAGCGGACTAGCGGTAGGTGAGCAGTTCTTC. Encoded protein: CASGLAVGEQFF.